A single TCR beta chain is shown here with its context. This clone was observed at least ten times. The target of this receptor is not known. This could be a read error, since a much larger clone is one nucleotide away. This sample was taken from a study of metastatic and nonmetastatic thyroid tumors (dated by TCRdb to about 2020). With regard to the full study: For patients with malignant and with benign thyroid disease, the researchers compared repertoires between peripheral blood samples and tumor or nodule tissue samples. Broad study findings and their caveats: In both blood and tumor samples, TCR beta diversity was reported to be significantly higher in malignant tumors than in benign nodules.

No treatment had been received by any patient before thyroid surgery. The study retrospectively analysed patient clinical samples collected from about 2012 to 2018 using T-cell receptor beta sequencing. Preparation of the library involved PCR. Sequencing took place on an Illumina HiSeq 4000. High-throughput sequencing was used to profile the CDR3 region of the TCR beta-chain in every patient. Under the source paper's analysis protocol: The researchers built a classifier to tell apart papillary thyroid cancer patients with distant metastasis, based on CDR3 differences among clinicopathological groups. The Shannon index was used to measure repertoire diversity, and the Morisita-Horn index was used to measure how similar tumor and blood repertoires were. TCRdb handled the public reads itself, with Q25 trimming in fastp and clone calling in MiXCR, and kept productive beta chains. TCRdb assigned the V and J calls; the authors' analysis was not used. The sample yields 49,000 or so clones; more than 20% were counted once. Together, the top ten hold around 3% of the sample.

As encoded in the germline V gene (reference sequence), CDR1 is MNHNY while CDR2 is SVGAGI. From the cysteine through the phenylalanine, the CDR3 covers 13 amino acids. Only the CDR3 portion is preserved as DNA: 39 bases, with reading frame beginning at the first base. The sequenced sample consisted of blood. The sequence derives from a male donor with papillary thyroid cancer or a benign thyroid nodule (not recorded which). Some clones in this sample may be carry-over from other donors' samples. In this chain, TRBV6-6 is recombined with TRBJ1-2, and 7 junctional nucleotides match TRBD1. The DNA sequence is as follows: TGTGCCAGCAGTTACCAGACAGGGACTGGCCACACCTTC. The resulting protein is CASSYQTGTGHTF.